These T cell receptor beta chains were read from a single sample in a study of blood T cell repertoires in COVID-19. Sequenced by immunoSEQ multiplex PCR; TCRdb stores in-frame clones only, minus some. Found here are about 250,000 clones, roughly 86% of them singletons; the top ten hold 1.6%. Sample: peripheral blood. These receptors came from a woman in her sixties or seventies who had recovered from COVID-19. Both conserved end residues are part of each CDR3. A D gene is named only where the DNA matches it firmly. Only some rows state a clone size, as once, few, many or a class for expanded clones.

>TRBJ1-2|TRBD1|TRBV9|.
TGTGCCAGCAGCATATCGACAGGGCCCTATGGCTACACCTTC
CASSISTGPYGYTF
>TRBJ1-1|TRBD1|TRBV28|.
TGTGCCAGCACCGCAGGGGACAGGGTTACTGAAGCTTTCTTT
CASTAGDRVTEAFF
>TRBJ2-1|TRBD2|TRBV7-6|.
TGTGCCAGCAGCTTTTCGGTTAGCGGGGACAATGAGCAGTTCTTC
CASSFSVSGDNEQFF
>TRBJ1-4|TRBD1|TRBV5-1|.
TGCGCCAGCAGCACGGGGGACAGAACTAATGAAAAACTGTTTTTT
CASSTGDRTNEKLFF
>TRBJ2-2|TRBD2|TRBV6-5|.
TGTGCCAGCACTATCCTAGCGGGGGCGACCGGGGAGCTGTTTTTT
CASTILAGATGELFF
>TRBJ1-5|.|TRBV29-1|.
TGCAGCGTTGAAGAATTTGTTTTACAGGGACCTTATAGCAATCAGCCCCAGCATTTT
CSVEEFVLQGPYSNQPQHF
>TRBJ2-3|.|TRBV9|once
TGTGCCAGCAGCGTACAGGGGCAATCAGATACGCAGTATTTT
CASSVQGQSDTQYF
>TRBJ2-2|.|TRBV9|.
TGTGCCAGCAGCGGCAGACTAGGTATCGGGGAGCTGTTTTTT
CASSGRLGIGELFF
>TRBJ1-2|TRBD1|TRBV6-5|.
TGTGCCAGCAGTTATGGACAGGGTTTTTATGGCTACACCTTC
CASSYGQGFYGYTF
>TRBJ2-3|TRBD2|TRBV5-1|.
TGCGCCAGCCGTCGGAGCGGGGGGTCTTATTCAGATACGCAGTATTTT
CASRRSGGSYSDTQYF
>TRBJ2-2|.|TRBV4-1|.
TGCGCCAGCAGCCAAGGGGGGCGAAACACCGGGGAGCTGTTTTTT
CASSQGGRNTGELFF